The sample holds a few counts of the clone carrying this TCR beta chain. What it binds is unknown. A sort by CD45RO/CCR7/CD25/CD127/CD95/CD27 yielded CD4+ naive, central memory, regulatory and stem cell-like memory cells. Post-sort purity exceeded 98% for all sorted populations. This record belongs to a study of beta chain features in type 1 diabetes. Study as a whole: Age, gender and cell yields were alike across patients and healthy donors.

Overall study findings and caveats: TCRB CDR3s were moderately but significantly shorter in Type 1 diabetes patients in all four CD4+ subsets. Compared to healthy donors, patients appeared to have naive, central memory and Treg TCRB repertoires that were more alike.

The CDR3 runs 15 residues. Trimming cost V 1 base and J 5 bases, with 14 bases left between them. CDR1 is SGHTA and CDR2 is FQGTGA in the germline V gene. Every isolated RNA sample was fully reverse transcribed, so sequencing captured expressed TCRB transcripts. Clones were sequenced by immunoSEQ multiplex PCR, and TCRdb holds only the in-frame ones, with some missing. The sample yields a few hundred thousand clones, about 10% seen once. The receptor was isolated from a man under 40 with type 1 diabetes. Input material: central memory CD4+ T cells from blood. The J gene is TRBJ1-2, the V gene TRBV7-3; a weak D match, TRBD1 (6 bases). The CDR3 here is CASSLIGGAAYGYTF. The CDR3 DNA reads TGTGCCAGCAGCTTAATCGGGGGCGCGGCGTATGGCTACACCTTC.